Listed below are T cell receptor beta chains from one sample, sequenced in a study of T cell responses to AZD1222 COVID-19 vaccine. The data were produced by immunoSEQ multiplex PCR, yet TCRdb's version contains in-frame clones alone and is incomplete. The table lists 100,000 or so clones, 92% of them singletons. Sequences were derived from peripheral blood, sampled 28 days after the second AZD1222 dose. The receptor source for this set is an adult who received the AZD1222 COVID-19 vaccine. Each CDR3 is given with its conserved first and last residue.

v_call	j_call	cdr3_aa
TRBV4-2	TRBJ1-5	CASSQGTGGSWQPQHF
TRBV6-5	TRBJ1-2	CATSPAGAQNYGYTF
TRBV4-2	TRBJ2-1	CASSQDPPSGGFYNEQFF
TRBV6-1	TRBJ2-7	CASSEASGGYGEQYF
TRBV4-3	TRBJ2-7	CASSQDGAASSYEQYF
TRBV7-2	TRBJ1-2	CASTPGGGDYGYTF
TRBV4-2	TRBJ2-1	CASSPAGLAGGHNEQFF
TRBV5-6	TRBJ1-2	CASRPTGFGGYTF
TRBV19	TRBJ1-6	CASSRQGDYNSPLHF
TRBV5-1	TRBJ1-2	CASSRDPGQGDNYGYTF
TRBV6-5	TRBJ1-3	CASSPTLNSGNTIYF
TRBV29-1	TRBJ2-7	CSVDGEKRKPYEQYF
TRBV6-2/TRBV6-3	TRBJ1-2	CASSIGLNYGYTF
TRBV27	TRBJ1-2	CASSPSTRAKGYTF
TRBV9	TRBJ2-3	CASQQGAGTDTQYF
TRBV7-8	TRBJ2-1	CASAQGSSYNEQFF
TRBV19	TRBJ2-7	CASSIGVSIEQYF
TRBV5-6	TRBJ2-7	CASSLFGTGISYEQYF
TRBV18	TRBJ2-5	CASSPWPLTSPQETQYF
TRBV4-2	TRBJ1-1	CASSPGQLNTEAFF
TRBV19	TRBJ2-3	CASSIGTRATDTQYF
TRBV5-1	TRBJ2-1	CASSLALGNEQFF
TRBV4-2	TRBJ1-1	CASRRRGDTQNTEAFF
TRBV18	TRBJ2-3	CASSPRLASTDTQYF
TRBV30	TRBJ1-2	CADGDQLGGYTF
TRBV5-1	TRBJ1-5	CASSLGGDRKQPQHF
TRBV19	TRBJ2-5	CASSIAGSSETQYF
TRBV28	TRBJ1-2	CASSFKLGSYTF
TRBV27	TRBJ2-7	CASSLSFGNEQYF
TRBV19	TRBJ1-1	CASNQENTEAFF
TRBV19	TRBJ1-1	CASSRSGANTEAFF
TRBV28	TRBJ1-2	CASSSDRGGNYGYTF
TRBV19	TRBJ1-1	CASTELGGSNTEAFF
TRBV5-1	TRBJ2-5	CASSSTRTGTVGETQYF
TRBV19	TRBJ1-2	CASSAFTGGNYGYTF
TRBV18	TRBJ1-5	CASSPSVSSNQPQHF
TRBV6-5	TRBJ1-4	CASTRGQVAEKLFF
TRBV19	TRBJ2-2	CASSPLGETGELFF
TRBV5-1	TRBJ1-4	CASSWTTGHNEKLFF
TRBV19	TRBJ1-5	CASTQSSWGPQHF
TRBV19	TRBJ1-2	CASSTDRAPYGYTF
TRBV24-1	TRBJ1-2	CATSDSTGYGYTF
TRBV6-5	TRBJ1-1	CASRQTQLNTEAFF
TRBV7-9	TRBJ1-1	CASSSKWGADTEAFF
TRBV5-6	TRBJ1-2	CASSLSYIEGARGYTF
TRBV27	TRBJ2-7	CASSFRPGSYEQYF
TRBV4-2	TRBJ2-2	CASSQGQGSTGELFF
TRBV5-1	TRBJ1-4	CASSLGDRRGTTNEKLFF
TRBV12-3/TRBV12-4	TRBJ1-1	CASSFDNTEAFF
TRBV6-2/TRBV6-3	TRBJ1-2	CASSTGGNYGYTF
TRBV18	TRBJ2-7	CASSTGQGSSEQYF
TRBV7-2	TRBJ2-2	CASSLIPIAVANTGELFF
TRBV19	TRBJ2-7	CASSIRRGSYEQYF
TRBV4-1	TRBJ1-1	CASSRDRVNTEAFF
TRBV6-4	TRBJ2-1	CASSDVPGGTNEQFF
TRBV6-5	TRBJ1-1	CASGQGGNTEAFF
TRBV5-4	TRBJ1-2	CASSPRGGYYGYTF
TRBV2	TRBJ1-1	CASSEGQIEAFF
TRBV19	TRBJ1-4	CASRMGSDEKLFF
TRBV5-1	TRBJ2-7	CASSLASSGSSYEQYF